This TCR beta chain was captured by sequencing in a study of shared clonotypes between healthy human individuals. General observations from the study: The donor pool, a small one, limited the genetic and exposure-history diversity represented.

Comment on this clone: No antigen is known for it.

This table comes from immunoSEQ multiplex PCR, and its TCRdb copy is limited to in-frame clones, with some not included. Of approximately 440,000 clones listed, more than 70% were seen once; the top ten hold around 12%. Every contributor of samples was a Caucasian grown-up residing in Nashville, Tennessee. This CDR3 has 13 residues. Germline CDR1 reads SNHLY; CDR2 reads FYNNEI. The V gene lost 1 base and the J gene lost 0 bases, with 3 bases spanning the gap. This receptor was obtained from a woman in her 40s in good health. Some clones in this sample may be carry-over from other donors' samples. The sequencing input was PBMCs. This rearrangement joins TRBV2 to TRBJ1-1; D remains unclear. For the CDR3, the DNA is TGTGCCAGCAGTGAAGAGATGAACACTGAAGCTTTCTTT. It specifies CASSEEMNTEAFF.